This TCR beta chain stems from a study of blood T cells in healthy people across ages. A second PCR, run for about 7 to 11 cycles, used a sample-barcoded 5' primer plus a J-beta primer mix. TCRdb used MiXCR to reprocess the 5' RACE reads, holding one entry per CDR3 protein. This table holds about 1,500,000 distinct CDR3 sequences, approximately 30% found once. This CDR3 has 13 residues. The germline CDR1 and CDR2 sequences are DFQATT and SNEGSKA (reference sequence). About this clonotype itself: This may arise from a read error, as a much more abundant clone is one base away.

The sequencing sample was made of blood. The chain uses TRBV20-1 and TRBJ2-1; no clear D. The clonotype comes from a woman in her twenties or thirties in good health. Written as DNA, the CDR3 is TGCAGTGCTAGAGATTCTTCAAGGGATGAGCAGTTATTC. This sequence encodes CSARDSSRDEQLF.